Presented here are 21 T cell receptor beta chains from one specimen sequenced in a study of T cell changes during pregnancy in multiple sclerosis (dated by TCRdb to about 2019). The protocol used for the library was the immunoSEQ multiplex PCR assay. The immuneACCESS repertoire file appears here via TCRdb, limited to in-frame rearrangements. These files lack a portion of the clones; in checked studies, under half of the deficit traces to unresolved V genes, and the cause of the others is not known. This sample lists around 59,000 clones; over 80% were detected once. About 0.76% of the sample lies in the top ten. Material: CD4+ T cells from peripheral blood mononuclear cells, obtained in the first trimester of pregnancy. The origin of the receptors is a female donor with multiple sclerosis, enrolled in a pregnancy study.

The rearrangement uses TRBV4-2 and TRBJ2-1; 11 nucleotides line up with TRBD2. The length of the CDR3 is 17 residues. CDR1 and CDR2 from the germline V gene are LGHNA and YNFKEQ. Trimming took 3 bases from V and 2 from J; bases not matched to a gene: 6. The CDR3 spells CASSHLAGGPPYNEQFF. CDR3 sequence (DNA): TGTGCCAGCAGCCATTTAGCGGGGGGGCCCCCCTACAATGAGCAGTTCTTC.

The chain combines TRBV20-1 with TRBJ1-3; D not resolved. Germline-derived CDR1 and CDR2 are DFQATT and SNEGSKA (reference sequence). This CDR3 has 11 residues. Trimming shortened V by 1 base and J by 4 bases, and 2 bases separated the two germline ends. The CDR3 loop reads CSARVGNTIYF. The CDR3 DNA sequence: TGCAGTGCTAGAGTAGGAAACACCATATATTTT.

The sample holds a few counts of this clone. J is TRBJ2-5 and V is TRBV18; 9 positions agree with TRBD1. V lost 5 bases, J lost 4 bases, and 5 bases stayed unmatched. This CDR3 is built from 14 residues. The V gene's germline CDR1 is KGHSH and CDR2 LQKENI. The CDR3 loop is CASSVQTGGETQYF. The CDR3 coding sequence is TGTGCCAGCTCAGTACAGACAGGGGGAGAGACCCAGTACTTC.

The CDR3 spells CASMTNRGPGAGELFF. The CDR3, as DNA: TGCGCCAGCATGACAAACAGGGGCCCTGGCGCCGGGGAGCTGTTTTTT. The rearrangement uses TRBV4-1 and TRBJ2-2, with TRBD1 matching over 7 bases. The J segment lost 6 bases and the V segment lost 7 bases, leaving 14 bases of the junction unmatched. This CDR3 has 16 residues. Germline lookup yields CDR1 MGHRA and CDR2 YSYEKL.

V is TRBV4-3 and J is TRBJ1-6; D is uncertain. CDR3 length equals 16 residues. V was pared by 3 bases and J by 0 bases, with 9 bases between. Germline loops: CDR1 LGHNA, CDR2 YSLEER. Written as DNA, the CDR3 is TGCGCCAGCAGCCATTCTAGAAACTCCTATAATTCACCCCTCCACTTT. Translating it yields CASSHSRNSYNSPLHF.

This clone was detected once. This chain joins TRBV2 and TRBJ1-4; D not certain. Trimming left V 0 bases short and J 4 bases short, with 9 bases between. Germline CDR1 is SNHLY and CDR2 is FYNNEI. The CDR3 has 15 residues. The CDR3 protein is CASSEARQRNEKLFF. DNA of the CDR3: TGTGCCAGCAGTGAAGCGCGGCAGCGTAATGAAAAACTGTTTTTT.

CDR3 sequence (DNA): TGTGCCATCAGGGACAGGGTCAACACTGAAGCTTTCTTT. As protein: CAIRDRVNTEAFF. This chain connects TRBV10-3 to TRBJ1-1, with 8 bases aligning to TRBD1. Trimming took 6 bases from V and 2 from J; bases not matched to a gene: 2. The CDR3 consists of 13 residues. The germline gives CDR1 ENHRY, CDR2 SYGVKD.

The chain is built from TRBV18 and TRBJ2-1, with 10 bases matching TRBD2. CDR3 size: 18 residues. Germline loops: CDR1 KGHSH, CDR2 LQKENI. Unmatched junction bases numbered 13, after V lost 2 bases and J lost 6 bases. The CDR3 bases are TGTGCCAGCTCACCATATCGAAGCGGGGGGGCCGCTGGCAATGAGCAGTTCTTC. Amino acids: CASSPYRSGGAAGNEQFF. The variable domain in full, completed from reference TRBV18 and TRBJ2-1, reads NAGVMQNPRHLVRRRGQEARLRCSPMKGHSHVYWYRQLPEEGLKFMVYLQKENIIDESGMPKERFSAEFPKEGPSILRIQQVVRGDSAAYFCASSPYRSGGAAGNEQFFGPGTRLTVL.

The chain is built from TRBV11-2 and TRBJ1-1; D is possibly TRBD1 (6 bases). From germline, CDR1 is SGHAT and CDR2 FQNNGV. The V end lost 5 bases, the J end lost 1 base, and 8 bases lay between the germline ends. The CDR3 extends over 13 amino acids. The DNA for the CDR3 is TGTGCCAGCAGCCCGACAGGGAACACTGAAGCTTTCTTT. This gives the protein CASSPTGNTEAFF.

The CDR3 DNA sequence: TGTGCCAGCAGTTACACAGGGCCTTGGGACGAGCAGTACTTC. Translated, it gives CASSYTGPWDEQYF. The chain recombines TRBV6-6 with TRBJ2-7; tentatively, D is TRBD1 (6 bases). The CDR3 extends over 14 amino acids. Germline V CDR1 and CDR2: MNHNY, SVGAGI (reference sequence). Trimming shortened V by 2 bases and J by 5 bases, and 13 bases separated the two germline ends.

This clone has a single count. The chain couples TRBV29-1 to TRBJ1-2, with 8 bases fitting TRBD1. The CDR3 length is 14 residues. Trimming removed 3 bases from V and 4 bases from J; junction bases left unmatched: 7. Germline CDR1 reads SQVTM; CDR2 reads ANQGSEA. The CDR3 DNA reads as TGCAGCGTTGAGGGAGCAGGGGGCCTCTATGGCTACACCTTC. Encoded protein: CSVEGAGGLYGYTF.

This rearrangement joins TRBV7-2 to TRBJ1-1, with TRBD1 matching 7 bases. This CDR3 spans 14 amino acids. Trimming took 3 bases from V and 2 from J; bases not matched to a gene: 3. Germline CDR1 is SGHTA and CDR2 is FQGNSA. CDR3 in DNA: TGTGCCAGCAGCTTTACAGGGGTTAACACTGAAGCTTTCTTT. This gives the protein CASSFTGVNTEAFF.

This chain connects TRBV7-3 to TRBJ2-1, with 10 bases that match TRBD2. Trimming removed 3 bases from V and 1 base from J; junction bases left unmatched: 9. Germline assignment: CDR1 SGHTA and CDR2 FQGTGA. The CDR3 spans 18 residues. DNA for the CDR3: TGTGCCAGCAGCTTGGCCACTAGCGGGGCCCCTTCCTACAATGAGCAGTTCTTC. This codes for CASSLATSGAPSYNEQFF.

The chain couples TRBV7-9 to TRBJ1-6; no definite D call. V was pared by 5 bases and J by 5 bases, with 10 bases between. Germline CDR1 and CDR2: SEHNR and FQNEAQ (reference sequence). CDR3 size: 14 residues. The CDR3 nucleotides read TGTGCCAGCAGCCCCAACACCAATAATTCACCCCTCCACTTT. Encoded protein: CASSPNTNNSPLHF.

This chain joins TRBV19 and TRBJ2-5; D is ambiguous. CDR1 and CDR2 from the germline V gene are LNHDA and SQIVND (reference sequence). This CDR3 spans 11 amino acids. V was cut by 5 bases and J by 5 bases, with 6 bases left in between. The CDR3 coding sequence is TGTGCCAGTAGTTTCGGTGAGACCCAGTACTTC. Its translation: CASSFGETQYF.

This clone was observed a single time. This rearrangement joins TRBV6-5 to TRBJ2-7, with D maybe TRBD2 (6 bases). Germline V gene lookup returns CDR1 MNHEY and CDR2 SVGAGI. V lost 8 bases to trimming and J lost 2 bases, with 10 bases between them. The CDR3 covers 12 residues. The CDR3 protein is CASGGNPYEQYF. DNA for the CDR3: TGTGCCAGCGGGGGGAATCCCTACGAGCAGTACTTC.

V is TRBV7-2 and J is TRBJ1-5; D is unresolved. The germline CDR1 and CDR2 sequences are SGHTA and FQGNSA. Trimming stripped 5 bases from V and 2 bases from J, with 13 bases between. This CDR3 has 15 amino acids. CDR3 in DNA: TGTGCCAGCAGCCCCCAGGCAGGCGGCAATCAGCCCCAGCATTTT. Amino acids: CASSPQAGGNQPQHF.

V and J are TRBV5-6 and TRBJ1-4, with D possibly TRBD1 on 6 matching bases. CDR1 and CDR2 from the germline V gene are SGHDT and YYEEEE. The CDR3 is 16 residues long. Trimming left V 5 bases short and J 2 bases short, with 16 bases between. The CDR3 DNA is TGTGCCAGCAGTCTCACAGGGCTGGGGACTAATGAAAAACTGTTTTTT. This sequence encodes CASSLTGLGTNEKLFF.

The chain joins TRBV4-2 to TRBJ1-3, with TRBD1 matching over 8 bases. This CDR3 spans 19 amino acids. Unmatched junction bases numbered 14, after V lost 4 bases and J lost 0 bases. The germline V gene has CDR1 LGHNA and CDR2 YNFKEQ. CDR3 in amino acids: CASSRDESRQGSSGNTIYF. DNA for the CDR3: TGTGCCAGCAGCCGAGACGAGTCTAGACAGGGGAGCTCTGGAAACACCATATATTTT.

The chain has TRBV6-6 and TRBJ1-5, with TRBD1 matching over 8 bases. Germline CDR1 is MNHNY and CDR2 is SVGAGI (reference sequence). The CDR3 is 16 residues long. Losses at the gene ends were 5 bases for V and 6 bases for J; bases not matched to a gene: 12. CDR3 nucleotide sequence: TGTGCCAGCAGTGGGGCAGGGGGCGCCGGGGGTCAGCCCCAGCATTTT. Its protein product is CASSGAGGAGGQPQHF.

The gene calls are TRBV9 and TRBJ2-7, with D possibly TRBD2 on 5 matching bases. Trimming removed 7 bases from V and 5 bases from J, with 10 bases in between. Per the germline V gene, CDR1 is SGDLS and CDR2 is YYNGEE. CDR3 length equals 11 residues. CDR3: CASSQEDEQYF. As DNA, the CDR3 is TGTGCCAGCTCCCAGGAGGACGAGCAGTACTTC.